This T cell receptor beta chain was captured in a study of blood T cell repertoires in COVID-19. As for the study in general: Acute-phase and convalescent COVID-19 samples originated in the United States, Italy and Spain. The cDNA or gDNA used as material had been derived from T cells, B-cell-depleted T cells, or PBMCs.

Germline CDR1 and CDR2: MNHEY and SMNVEV (reference sequence). The CDR3 runs 15 residues. V was pared by 9 bases and J by 3 bases, with 9 bases of the junction left unmatched. In the original analysis: Estimated nucleated cell counts came from reference gene primer amplification. This table comes from immunoSEQ multiplex PCR, and its TCRdb copy is limited to in-frame clones, with some not included. D and trimming were read from the DNA, whereas the V and J calls and clone size are those reported in that table. The repertoire holds about 160,000 clones, 75% to 90% seen once, with 11% in the top ten. This receptor was taken from a human donor in a cohort sampled during active COVID-19. Sequenced: peripheral blood. The rearrangement joins TRBV27 to TRBJ1-5, with 9 bases lining up with TRBD1. This CDR3 reads CASGPGTGSNQPQHF. CDR3 nucleotides: TGTGCCAGTGGCCCCGGGACAGGGTCCAATCAGCCCCAGCATTTT.